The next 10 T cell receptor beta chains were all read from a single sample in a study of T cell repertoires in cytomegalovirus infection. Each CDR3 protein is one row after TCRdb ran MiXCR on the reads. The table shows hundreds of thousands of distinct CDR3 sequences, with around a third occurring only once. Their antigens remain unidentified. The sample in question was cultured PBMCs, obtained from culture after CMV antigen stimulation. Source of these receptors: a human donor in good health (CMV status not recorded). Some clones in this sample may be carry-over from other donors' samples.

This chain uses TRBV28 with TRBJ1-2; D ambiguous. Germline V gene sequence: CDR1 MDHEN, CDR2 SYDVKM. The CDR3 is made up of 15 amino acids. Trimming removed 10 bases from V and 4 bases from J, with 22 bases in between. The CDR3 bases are TGTGCCACCGAGTCGAGGATCTCACTAACCTATGGCTACACCTTC. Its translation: CATESRISLTYGYTF.

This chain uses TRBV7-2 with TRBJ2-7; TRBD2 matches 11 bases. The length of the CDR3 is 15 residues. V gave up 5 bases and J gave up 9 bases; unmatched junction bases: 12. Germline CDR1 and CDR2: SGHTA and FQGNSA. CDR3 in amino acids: CASSPQTSGTLGQYF. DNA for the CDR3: TGTGCCAGCAGCCCCCAGACTAGCGGGACACTGGGGCAGTACTTC.

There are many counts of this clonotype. The CDR3 nucleotides read TGTGCCAGCAGCTTTGGCGTCTCCGAGCAGTACTTC. Translated: CASSFGVSEQYF. This chain uses TRBV7-9 with TRBJ2-7; D is unclear. V was pared by 3 bases and J by 6 bases, with 9 bases between. The CDR3 totals 12 residues. Germline-derived CDR1 and CDR2 are SEHNR and FQNEAQ (reference sequence).

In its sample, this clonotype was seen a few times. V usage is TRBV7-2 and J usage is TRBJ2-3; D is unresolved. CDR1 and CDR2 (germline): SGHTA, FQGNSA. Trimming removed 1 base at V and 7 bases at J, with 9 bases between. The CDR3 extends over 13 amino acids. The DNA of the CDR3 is TGTGCCAGCAGCTTAGTGACCTCCAATACGCAGTATTTT. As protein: CASSLVTSNTQYF.

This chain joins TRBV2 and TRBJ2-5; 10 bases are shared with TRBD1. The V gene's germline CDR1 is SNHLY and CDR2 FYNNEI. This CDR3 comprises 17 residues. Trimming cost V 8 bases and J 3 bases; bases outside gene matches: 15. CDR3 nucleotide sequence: TGTGCCAGCGCCGGGACAGGGGTAGCGCAAAGTGAAGAGACCCAGTACTTC. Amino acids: CASAGTGVAQSEETQYF.

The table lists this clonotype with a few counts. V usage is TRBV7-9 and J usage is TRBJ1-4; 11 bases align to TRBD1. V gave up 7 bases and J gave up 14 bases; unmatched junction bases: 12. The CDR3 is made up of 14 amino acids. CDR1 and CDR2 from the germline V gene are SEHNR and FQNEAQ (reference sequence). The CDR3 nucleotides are TGTGCCAGCACTCCGGGACAGGGGGTTTTAAATCTGTTTTTT. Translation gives CASTPGQGVLNLFF.

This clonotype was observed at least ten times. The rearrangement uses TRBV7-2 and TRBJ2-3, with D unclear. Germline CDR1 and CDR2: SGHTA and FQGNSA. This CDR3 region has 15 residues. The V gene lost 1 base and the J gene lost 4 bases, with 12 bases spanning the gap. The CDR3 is CASSLVVGFSDTQYF. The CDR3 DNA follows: TGTGCCAGCAGCTTAGTGGTAGGATTCTCAGATACGCAGTATTTT.

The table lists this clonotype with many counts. CDR3 DNA sequence: TGTGCCAGCAGCTTTAGAGGGGTGGGGTTTGGCCGCTTTTACTACGAGCAGTACTTC. Translating gives CASSFRGVGFGRFYYEQYF. The chain joins TRBV7-2 to TRBJ2-7; D is perhaps TRBD1 or TRBD2 (5 bases each). The germline V gene encodes CDR1 SGHTA and CDR2 FQGNSA. Trimming removed 3 bases at V and 3 bases at J, with 27 bases between. The CDR3 length is 19 residues.

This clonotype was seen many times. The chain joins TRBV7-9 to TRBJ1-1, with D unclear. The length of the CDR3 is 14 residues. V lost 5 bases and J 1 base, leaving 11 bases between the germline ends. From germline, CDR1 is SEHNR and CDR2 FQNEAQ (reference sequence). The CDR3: CASSPAGRNTEAFF. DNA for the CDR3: TGTGCCAGCAGCCCCGCCGGCAGGAACACTGAAGCTTTCTTT.

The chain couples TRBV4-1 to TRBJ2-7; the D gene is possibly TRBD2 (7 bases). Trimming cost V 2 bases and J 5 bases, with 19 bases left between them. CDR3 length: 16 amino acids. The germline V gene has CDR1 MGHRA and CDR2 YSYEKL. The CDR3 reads CASSQPVRGARDEQYF. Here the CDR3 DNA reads TGCGCCAGCAGCCAACCCGTTCGGGGGGCGAGGGACGAGCAGTACTTC.